Sequencing of this T cell receptor (beta chain) was carried out in a study of blood T cell repertoires in COVID-19. The germline CDR1 and CDR2 sequences are MDHEN and SYDVKM. This CDR3 region has 16 residues. With 3 bases clipped from V and 5 bases from J, the junction kept 9 bases outside the gene matches. Authors' data handling: Amplified reference gene primers provided the basis for estimating nucleated cell counts. Measured with immunoSEQ multiplex PCR; TCRdb has only the in-frame clones, and not every one. V and J calls plus clone size are reproduced from that table; the DNA served to infer D and trimming. The sample contains some 200,000 clones, around 84% of which appear only once.

The sequence came from an elderly man with acute or convalescent COVID-19. V is TRBV28 and J is TRBJ1-2; 10 bases line up with TRBD1. Sequenced material: peripheral blood. For the CDR3, the DNA is TGTGCCAGCAGTTTGCCGGGACAGGGGCGAATATATGGCTACACCTTC. Translating gives CASSLPGQGRIYGYTF.